Below are 28 T cell receptor beta chains sequenced from a single sample in a study of somatic mutations in cytotoxic T cells in rheumatoid arthritis. Profiling relied on immunoSEQ multiplex PCR, and the TCRdb table lists in-frame clones only, not all of them. The data contain some 10,000 clones, 70% to 85% of them seen just once; the ten biggest clones take up approximately 9.3%. Sequencing used CD8+ T cells sorted from blood. The receptors stem from a woman aged 60-75 years with rheumatoid arthritis.

This chain links TRBV5-5 with TRBJ2-1; D possibly corresponds to TRBD1 (5 bases). V was pared by 4 bases and J by 4 bases, with 15 bases between. Germline values: CDR1 SGHKS, CDR2 YYEKEE (reference sequence). The CDR3 consists of 15 residues. This CDR3 is CASSPERGSYNEQFF. In DNA, the CDR3 is TGTGCCAGCAGCCCGGAAAGGGGTTCATACAATGAGCAGTTCTTC. The whole variable domain, remainder taken from reference TRBV5-5 and TRBJ2-1, is DAGVTQSPTHLIKTRGQQVTLRCSPISGHKSVSWYQQVLGQGPQFIFQYYEKEERGRGNFPDRFSARQFPNYSSELNVNALLLGDSALYLCASSPERGSYNEQFFGPGTRLTVL.

The rearrangement uses TRBV4-1 and TRBJ2-7; possibly TRBD1 for D (6 bases). This CDR3 region has 14 residues. Trimming shortened V by 2 bases and J by 7 bases, and 15 bases separated the two germline ends. Germline V gene sequence: CDR1 MGHRA, CDR2 YSYEKL. CDR3 sequence (DNA): TGCGCCAGCAGCCAAAACCAGGGGCGGTGGGAGCAGTACTTC. This encodes CASSQNQGRWEQYF.

The gene calls are TRBV2 and TRBJ2-3; TRBD1 might be the D (5 bases). The V end lost 6 bases, the J end lost 3 bases, and 7 bases lay between the germline ends. From germline, CDR1 is SNHLY and CDR2 FYNNEI. This CDR3 contains 12 residues. This CDR3 reads CASSPGTDTQYF. DNA of the CDR3: TGTGCCAGCAGCCCAGGGACAGATACGCAGTATTTT.

The CDR3 here is CASSPPDSYGYTF. In nucleotides, the CDR3 is TGTGCCAGCTCACCTCCCGACAGCTATGGCTACACCTTC. V usage is TRBV18 and J usage is TRBJ1-2; perhaps TRBD1 as D (5 bases). Trimming removed 3 bases at V and 4 bases at J, with 9 bases between. The CDR3 is made up of 13 amino acids. Germline CDR1 is KGHSH and CDR2 is LQKENI.

To note about this clone: One end of the junction varies from germline; a read error may be responsible. The rearrangement uses TRBV19 and TRBJ1-1; 8 bases map to TRBD1. This CDR3 has 14 residues. Germline V CDR1 and CDR2: LNHDA, SQIVND (reference sequence). Here the CDR3 reads CASNIQGVNTEAFF. The CDR3 DNA follows: TGTGCCAGTAATATACAGGGGGTGAACACTGAAGCTTTCTTT.

J is TRBJ2-7 and V is TRBV10-2; 9 nucleotides line up with TRBD1. The ends lost 8 bases at V and 0 bases at J; junction bases unmatched: 8. Germline assignment: CDR1 WSHSY and CDR2 SAAADI. The length of the CDR3 is 15 residues. The CDR3 DNA is TGCGCCAGCTTACCGGGACAGGGATTCTCCTACGAGCAGTACTTC. Amino acids: CASLPGQGFSYEQYF.

V usage is TRBV5-6 and J usage is TRBJ2-3, with D tentatively TRBD2 (5 bases). Trimming pared 0 bases from V and 1 base from J, leaving 6 bases between. There are 14 residues in the CDR3. CDR1 and CDR2 from the germline V gene are SGHDT and YYEEEE. The CDR3 DNA sequence: TGTGCCAGCAGCTTGGTTAGCGGCACAGATACGCAGTATTTT. It is translated as CASSLVSGTDTQYF.

This rearrangement joins TRBV5-6 to TRBJ2-5, with 14 bases identical to TRBD2. After removal of 3 bases from V and 5 bases from J, the junction contained 12 bases not matched to a gene. There are 18 residues in the CDR3. Germline CDR1 and CDR2: SGHDT and YYEEEE. The CDR3 sequence: CASSSTGTSGGGRETQYF. The CDR3 bases are TGTGCCAGCAGCTCCACCGGGACTAGCGGGGGCGGGAGGGAGACCCAGTACTTC.

For this clone: Other DNA sequences within the sample encode an identical CDR3. The genes are TRBV4-1 and TRBJ2-7; D is perhaps TRBD1 (6 bases). The CDR3 spans 15 residues. Trimming left V 3 bases short and J 1 base short, with 13 bases between. The germline V gene has CDR1 MGHRA and CDR2 YSYEKL. CDR3 residues: CASSHLQGSSYEQYF. The CDR3 nucleotides read TGCGCCAGCAGCCATTTACAGGGAAGTTCCTACGAGCAGTACTTC.

In this sample, this clone turned up once. The CDR3 region has the DNA TGTGCCAGCAGCCCCGGGACAGGCACCATAAATCAGTACTTC. Its protein product is CASSPGTGTINQYF. This chain connects TRBV4-2 to TRBJ2-4, with 8 bases identical to TRBD1. V lost 4 bases to trimming and J lost 12 bases; unmatched junction nucleotides: 11. Germline CDR1 is LGHNA and CDR2 is YNFKEQ. The CDR3 covers 14 residues.

The rearrangement links TRBV9 to TRBJ1-1, with a weak D call TRBD1 (5 bases). The CDR3 is 16 amino acids. Trimming took 0 bases from V and 4 from J, leaving 16 bases between them. Germline CDR1 is SGDLS and CDR2 is YYNGEE. The CDR3: CASSVGAGMKGTEAFF. The DNA for the CDR3 is TGTGCCAGCAGCGTAGGGGCAGGGATGAAAGGCACTGAAGCTTTCTTT.

The J gene is TRBJ2-1, the V gene TRBV9; 8 bases align to TRBD2. Trimming cost V 0 bases and J 3 bases; bases outside gene matches: 8. The CDR3 runs to 17 residues. CDR1 is SGDLS and CDR2 is YYNGEE in the germline V gene. CDR3 amino acids: CASSVEGAGAYYNEQFF. The CDR3 DNA reads TGTGCCAGCAGCGTAGAAGGAGCGGGAGCGTACTACAATGAGCAGTTCTTC.

Only a few counts were recorded for this clone. The rearrangement joins TRBV6-5 to TRBJ1-1, with 8 bases matching TRBD1. The germline V gene encodes CDR1 MNHEY and CDR2 SVGAGI. Losses at the gene ends were 4 bases for V and 12 bases for J; bases not matched to a gene: 4. This CDR3 comprises 11 residues. The DNA for the CDR3 is TGTGCCAGCAGTTCGACAGGGGCAACTTTCTTT. Protein product: CASSSTGATFF.

The chain recombines TRBV19 with TRBJ1-5, with 8 bases identical to TRBD1. The CDR3 is made up of 19 amino acids. V lost 3 bases to trimming and J lost 5 bases; unmatched junction nucleotides: 18. Germline loops: CDR1 LNHDA, CDR2 SQIVND (reference sequence). The CDR3 region is CASSISGTGPFGVYQPQHF. For the CDR3, the DNA is TGTGCCAGTAGTATTTCAGGGACAGGCCCTTTCGGGGTATATCAGCCCCAGCATTTT.

V usage is TRBV27 and J usage is TRBJ2-5, with 7 bases matching TRBD2. The better agreement between TRBJ2-7 and the DNA end casts doubt on the J call. The CDR3 totals 12 residues. CDR1 is MNHEY and CDR2 is SMNVEV in the germline V gene (reference sequence). The CDR3 nucleotides are TGTGCCTACTGGACTAGAGCTCGCGAGCAGTACTTC. Translation: CAYWTRAREQYF.

The rearrangement uses TRBV5-6 and TRBJ2-1; 12 nucleotides align to TRBD2. Per the germline V gene, CDR1 is SGHDT and CDR2 is YYEEEE. V shed 3 bases and J 15 bases; nucleotides not matched to a gene: 10. The length of the CDR3 is 14 residues. The CDR3 is CASSWRGTSGFRFF. CDR3 nucleotide sequence: TGTGCCAGCAGCTGGCGGGGGACTAGCGGGTTTCGGTTCTTC.

V is TRBV7-3 and J is TRBJ2-7; 10 nucleotides agree with TRBD2. J gave up 3 bases and V 4 bases, and 15 bases lay outside the gene matches. CDR1 and CDR2 from the germline V gene are SGHTA and FQGTGA. The CDR3 extends over 18 amino acids. CDR3 sequence (DNA): TGTGCCAGCAGCTCCCCGGGGCTAGCGGGAGTCGGGCTCTACGAGCAGTACTTC. It specifies CASSSPGLAGVGLYEQYF.

The chain recombines TRBV28 with TRBJ2-1; possibly TRBD2 for D (6 bases). CDR3 length: 15 amino acids. V dropped 5 bases and J dropped 4 bases, with 15 bases sitting between them. Germline CDR1 is MDHEN and CDR2 is SYDVKM. CDR3 region: CASSPDYGGYNEQFF. CDR3 DNA: TGTGCCAGCAGTCCCGACTATGGGGGGTACAATGAGCAGTTCTTC.

The chain carries TRBV6-1 and TRBJ2-7; the match to TRBD1 covers 8 bases. J was trimmed by 2 bases and V by 6 bases; bases with no gene match: 9. The CDR3 sequence is 15 residues long. Per the germline V gene, CDR1 is MNHNS and CDR2 is SASEGT. The CDR3 nucleotides read TGTGCCAGCAGCTTCTGGACAGGGCAAGCCTACGAGCAGTACTTC. It is translated as CASSFWTGQAYEQYF.

By share, this clone ranks as large. Mismatch with germline at one junction end may stem from a read error. This same CDR3 is encoded by further DNA sequences in the sample. The V call is TRBV5-5, the J call TRBJ1-1, with 7 nucleotides matching TRBD1. Germline V gene data show CDR1 as SGHKS and CDR2 as YYEKEE (reference sequence). CDR3 length: 14 amino acids. CDR3 sequence (DNA): TGTGCCAGCAGGTTGGGACAGTCCAACACTGAAGCTTTCTTT. Encoded protein: CASRLGQSNTEAFF.

The CDR3 region has the DNA TGTGCCAGCAGTGAATGGCGGCAAGAGACCCAGTACTTC. Residues: CASSEWRQETQYF. The chain recombines TRBV2 with TRBJ2-5; no clear D gene. Trimming stripped 2 bases from V and 2 bases from J, with 6 bases between. CDR1 SNHLY and CDR2 FYNNEI come from the germline V gene. The length of the CDR3 is 13 residues.

The chain employs TRBV7-6 and TRBJ2-1; TRBD2 matches 10 bases. Germline V gene sequence: CDR1 SGHVS, CDR2 FNYEAQ. The CDR3 extends over 15 amino acids. Trimming at V came to 3 bases and at J to 4 bases, leaving 3 bases not matched to a gene. The CDR3 region is CASSLLAGVYNEQFF. In DNA, the CDR3 is TGTGCCAGCAGCTTGCTAGCGGGAGTTTACAATGAGCAGTTCTTC. The full variable domain, completed using reference TRBV7-6 and TRBJ2-1, is GAGVSQSPRYKVTKRGQDVALRCDPISGHVSLYWYRQALGQGPEFLTYFNYEAQQDKSGLPNDRFSAERPEGSISTLTIQRTEQRDSAMYRCASSLLAGVYNEQFFGPGTRLTVL.

This chain connects TRBV29-1 to TRBJ2-7; 10 positions match TRBD2. Germline V CDR1 and CDR2: SQVTM, ANQGSEA. This CDR3 is built from 16 residues. J lost 5 bases, V lost 1 base, and 11 bases had no gene match. The CDR3 sequence is CSVEGASGSLGNEQYF. The CDR3 nucleotides are TGCAGCGTTGAAGGGGCTAGCGGGAGCCTTGGGAACGAGCAGTACTTC.

This clone was seen just once. This chain joins TRBV7-3 and TRBJ2-1; 7 bases fit TRBD2. The ends lost 3 bases at V and 0 bases at J; junction bases unmatched: 2. The germline V gene encodes CDR1 SGHTA and CDR2 FQGTGA. This CDR3 is built from 15 residues. The CDR3 region has the DNA TGTGCCAGCAGCTTCCGCGGGAGCTCCTACAATGAGCAGTTCTTC. It codes for CASSFRGSSYNEQFF. Complete variable domain (other parts from reference TRBV7-3 and TRBJ2-1): GAGVSQTPSNKVTEKGKYVELRCDPISGHTALYWYRQSLGQGPEFLIYFQGTGAADDSGLPNDRFFAVRPEGSVSTLKIQRTERGDSAVYLCASSFRGSSYNEQFFGPGTRLTVL.

V gene TRBV6-6 combines with J gene TRBJ2-1, with D possibly TRBD2 on 6 matching bases. Trimming took 7 bases from V and 2 from J, leaving 15 bases between them. CDR1 and CDR2 from the germline V gene are MNHNY and SVGAGI (reference sequence). The CDR3 is 15 amino acids. The CDR3 region is CASTPRGTAYNEQFF. CDR3 coding DNA: TGTGCCAGCACCCCCCGCGGGACCGCCTACAATGAGCAGTTCTTC.

The chain links TRBV15 to TRBJ1-5; TRBD1 matches at 7 bases. The V gene end was trimmed by 4 bases and the J gene end by 2 bases; junction bases not matched to a gene: 2. Germline values: CDR1 LNHNV, CDR2 YYDKDF (reference sequence). The CDR3 totals 14 residues. CDR3 in DNA: TGTGCCACCAGCAAAGGACAGGGCAATCAGCCCCAGCATTTT. It yields the protein CATSKGQGNQPQHF.

The V gene is TRBV4-1, the J gene TRBJ2-3, with D tentatively TRBD2 (5 bases). In germline, CDR1 is MGHRA, CDR2 YSYEKL. Trimming shortened V by 0 bases and J by 0 bases, and 13 bases separated the two germline ends. The CDR3 covers 17 residues. CDR3 sequence: CASSQDEERYSTDTQYF. Written as DNA, the CDR3 is TGCGCCAGCAGCCAAGATGAGGAGCGGTATAGCACAGATACGCAGTATTTT.

Written as DNA, the CDR3 is TGTGCCAGCAGCCCGGTGACTAGCGGGAGGCCCGATACGCAGTATTTT. As protein: CASSPVTSGRPDTQYF. This chain links TRBV7-2 with TRBJ2-3; 13 bases line up with TRBD2. The germline CDR1 and CDR2 sequences are SGHTA and FQGNSA. The CDR3 runs 16 residues. The V and J ends lost 5 bases and 6 bases, in that order; junction bases with no gene match: 8.